This T cell receptor beta chain derives from a study of T-cell reconstitution after alpha-beta-depleted transplantation in children. This clonotype has at least ten counts. The TCRbeta library was prepared with unique molecular identifiers. MiXCR, run by TCRdb on the PCR reads, gives a single entry per CDR3 protein. Found here are 480,000 or so distinct CDR3 sequences, roughly a tenth of them singletons; the top ten hold 2%. Sequenced material: PBMCs, taken before TCRalphabeta/CD19-depleted stem cell transplant. This sequence was found in a child aged 2 to 10 with inherited bone marrow failure, due to receive a stem cell transplant.

The CDR3 DNA sequence: TGCGCCAGCAGCCAAGGAGGGCCCAGGGCGGGAACCGGGGAGCTGTTTTTT. Translation: CASSQGGPRAGTGELFF. The chain employs TRBV4-3 and TRBJ2-2; D possibly corresponds to TRBD2 (6 bases). CDR1 is LGHNA, CDR2 YSLEER, per germline. V was cut by 1 base and J by 5 bases, with 17 bases left in between. The CDR3 has 17 residues.